This TCR beta chain was recorded in a study of blood T cell repertoires in COVID-19. In the study overall: PBMCs, B-cell-depleted T cells, or T cells provided the cDNA or gDNA that made up the material.

Data came from immunoSEQ multiplex PCR; TCRdb stores just in-frame clones and leaves some out. The sample has hundreds of thousands of clones, about 89% seen once. There are 17 residues in the CDR3. V was cut by 4 bases and J by 0 bases, with 17 bases left in between. Germline V lookup: CDR1 LNHDA, CDR2 SQIVND (reference sequence). This clone was picked up one time. The TCR comes from a middle-aged woman who had recovered from COVID-19. Sequencing was done on a sample of PBMCs or T cells enriched from blood (not recorded which). V and J are TRBV19 and TRBJ2-3, with D possibly TRBD2 on 5 matching bases. In nucleotides, the CDR3 is TGTGCCAGTAGTACCCTTAGGACGGGAAGAAGCACAGATACGCAGTATTTT. This gives the protein CASSTLRTGRSTDTQYF.